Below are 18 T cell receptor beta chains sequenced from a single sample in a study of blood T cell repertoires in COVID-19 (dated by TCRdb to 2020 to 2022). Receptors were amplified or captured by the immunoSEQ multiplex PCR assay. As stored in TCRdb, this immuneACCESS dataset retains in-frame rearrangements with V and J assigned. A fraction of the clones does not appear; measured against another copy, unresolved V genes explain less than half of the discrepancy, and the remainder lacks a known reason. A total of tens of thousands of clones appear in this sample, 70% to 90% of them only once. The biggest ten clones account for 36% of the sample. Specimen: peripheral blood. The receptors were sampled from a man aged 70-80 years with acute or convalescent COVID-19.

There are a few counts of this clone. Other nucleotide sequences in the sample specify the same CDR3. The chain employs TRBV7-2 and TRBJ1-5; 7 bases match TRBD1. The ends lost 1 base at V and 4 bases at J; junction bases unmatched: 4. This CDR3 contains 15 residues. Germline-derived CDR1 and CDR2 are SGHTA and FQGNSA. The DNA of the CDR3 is TGTGCCAGCAGCTTAGGGAGGGGGCCAAATCAGCCCCAGCATTTT. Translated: CASSLGRGPNQPQHF.

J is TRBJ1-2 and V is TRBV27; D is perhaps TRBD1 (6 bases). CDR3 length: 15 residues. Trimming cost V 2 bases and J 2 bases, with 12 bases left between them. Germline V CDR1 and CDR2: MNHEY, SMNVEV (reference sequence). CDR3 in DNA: TGTGCCAGCAGTTTAAACAGGGCCCCGAACTATGGCTACACCTTC. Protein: CASSLNRAPNYGYTF.

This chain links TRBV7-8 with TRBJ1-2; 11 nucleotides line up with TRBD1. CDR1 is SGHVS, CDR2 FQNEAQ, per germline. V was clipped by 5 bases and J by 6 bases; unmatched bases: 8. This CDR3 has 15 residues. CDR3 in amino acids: CASSVTGTGGNGYTF. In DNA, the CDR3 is TGTGCCAGCAGCGTCACCGGGACAGGGGGAAATGGCTACACCTTC.

The CDR3: CASSPHKGQSTEAFF. DNA of the CDR3: TGTGCCAGCAGCCCTCACAAGGGACAGAGCACTGAAGCTTTCTTT. V gene TRBV3-1 (or the pseudogene TRBV3-2) combines with J gene TRBJ1-1, with 7 nucleotides matching TRBD1. The length of the CDR3 is 15 residues. The V gene's germline CDR1 is LGHDT and CDR2 YNNKEL (reference sequence). Germline trimming cut 4 bases from V and 4 bases from J; bases unmatched to any gene: 9.

CDR3 nucleotides: TGTGCCAGCAGAGGGACAGGGGGCTACGAGCAGTACTTC. It translates to CASRGTGGYEQYF. The chain recombines TRBV2 with TRBJ2-7; TRBD1 agrees at 11 bases. The CDR3 extends over 13 amino acids. The V and J ends lost 6 bases and 3 bases, in that order; junction bases with no gene match: 1. Germline CDR1 is SNHLY and CDR2 is FYNNEI.

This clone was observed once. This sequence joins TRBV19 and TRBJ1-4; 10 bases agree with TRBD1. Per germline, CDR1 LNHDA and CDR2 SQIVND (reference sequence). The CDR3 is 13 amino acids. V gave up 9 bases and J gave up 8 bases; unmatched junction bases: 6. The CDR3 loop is CASTGTGEEKLFF. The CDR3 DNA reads TGTGCCAGCACCGGGACAGGGGAAGAAAAACTGTTTTTT. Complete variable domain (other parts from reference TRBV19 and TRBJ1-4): DGGITQSPKYLFRKEGQNVTLSCEQNLNHDAMYWYRQDPGQGLRLIYYSQIVNDFQKGDIAEGYSVSREKKESFPLTVTSAQKNPTAFYLCASTGTGEEKLFFGSGTQLSVL.

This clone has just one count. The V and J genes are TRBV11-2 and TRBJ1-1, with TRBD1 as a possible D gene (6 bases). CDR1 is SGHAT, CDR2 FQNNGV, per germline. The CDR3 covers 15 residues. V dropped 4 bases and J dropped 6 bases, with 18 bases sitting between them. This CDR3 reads CASSSPGAGWAEAFF. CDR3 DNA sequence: TGTGCCAGCAGCTCACCAGGGGCAGGGTGGGCTGAAGCTTTCTTT.

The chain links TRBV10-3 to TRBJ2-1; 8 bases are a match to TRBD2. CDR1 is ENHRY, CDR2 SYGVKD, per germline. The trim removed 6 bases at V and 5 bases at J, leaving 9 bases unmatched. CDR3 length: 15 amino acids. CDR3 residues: CAIRGYREGDNEQFF. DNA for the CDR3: TGTGCCATCAGGGGGTATCGGGAGGGGGACAATGAGCAGTTCTTC.

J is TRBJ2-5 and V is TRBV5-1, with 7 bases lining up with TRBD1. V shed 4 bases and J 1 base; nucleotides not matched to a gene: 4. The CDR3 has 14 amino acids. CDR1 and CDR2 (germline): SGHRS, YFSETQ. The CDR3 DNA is TGCGCCAGCAGCCAGGGACAGTTCCAAGAGACCCAGTACTTC. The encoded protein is CASSQGQFQETQYF.

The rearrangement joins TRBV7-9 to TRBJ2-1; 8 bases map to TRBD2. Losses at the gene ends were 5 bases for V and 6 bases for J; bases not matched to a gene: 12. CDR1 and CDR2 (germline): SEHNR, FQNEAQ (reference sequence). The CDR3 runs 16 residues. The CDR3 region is CASSPFGGGSSNEQFF. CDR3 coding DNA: TGTGCCAGCAGCCCCTTCGGCGGGGGGTCTTCCAATGAGCAGTTCTTC.

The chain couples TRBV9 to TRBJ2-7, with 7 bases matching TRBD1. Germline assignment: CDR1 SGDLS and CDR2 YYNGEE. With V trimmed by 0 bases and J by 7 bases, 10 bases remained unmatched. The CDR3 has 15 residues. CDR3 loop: CASSVGGQPTGEQYF. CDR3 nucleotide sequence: TGTGCCAGCAGCGTAGGGGGACAGCCGACGGGGGAGCAGTACTTC.

The CDR3 loop is CASSNRKRGDTEAFF. The CDR3 region has the DNA TGTGCCAGCAGTAACCGGAAAAGGGGTGACACTGAAGCTTTCTTT. This chain connects TRBV5-4 to TRBJ1-1; perhaps TRBD1 as D (5 bases). The germline gives CDR1 SGHNT, CDR2 YYREEE (reference sequence). The CDR3 spans 15 residues. The V gene lost 5 bases and the J gene lost 3 bases, with 17 bases spanning the gap.

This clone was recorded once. The CDR3 bases are TGTGCCAGCACCCCGACAGGGTCCTACAATGAGCAGTTCTTC. Translated, it gives CASTPTGSYNEQFF. The chain uses TRBV6-5 and TRBJ2-1; 7 positions match TRBD1. Trimming took 7 bases from V and 1 from J; bases not matched to a gene: 4. CDR1 is MNHEY and CDR2 is SVGAGI in the germline V gene. The CDR3 has 14 residues.

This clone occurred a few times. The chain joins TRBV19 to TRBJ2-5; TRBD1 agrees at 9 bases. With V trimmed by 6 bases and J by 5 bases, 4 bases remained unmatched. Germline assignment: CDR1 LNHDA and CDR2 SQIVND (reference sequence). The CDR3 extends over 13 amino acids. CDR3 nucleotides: TGTGCCAGTAGACCGACAGGGGGGGAGACCCAGTACTTC. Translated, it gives CASRPTGGETQYF.

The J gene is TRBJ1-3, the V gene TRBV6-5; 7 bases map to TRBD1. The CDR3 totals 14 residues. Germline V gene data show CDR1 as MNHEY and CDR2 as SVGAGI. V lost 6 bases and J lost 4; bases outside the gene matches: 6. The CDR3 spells CASRGDREGNTIYF. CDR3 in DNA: TGTGCCAGCAGGGGGGACAGAGAGGGAAACACCATATATTTT.

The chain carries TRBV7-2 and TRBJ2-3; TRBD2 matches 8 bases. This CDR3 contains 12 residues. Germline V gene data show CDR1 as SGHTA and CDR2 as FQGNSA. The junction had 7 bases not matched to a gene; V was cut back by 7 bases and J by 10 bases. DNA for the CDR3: TGTGCCAGCAACGGGGGGGCGGTCTCGCAGTATTTT. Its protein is CASNGGAVSQYF.

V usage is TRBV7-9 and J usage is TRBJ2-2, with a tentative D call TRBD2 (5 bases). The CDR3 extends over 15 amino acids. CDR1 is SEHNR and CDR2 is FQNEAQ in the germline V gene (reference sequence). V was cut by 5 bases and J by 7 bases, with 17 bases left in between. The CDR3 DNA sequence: TGTGCCAGCAGCCCCCTGGCGGGCCCGAACGGGGAGCTGTTTTTT. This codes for CASSPLAGPNGELFF.

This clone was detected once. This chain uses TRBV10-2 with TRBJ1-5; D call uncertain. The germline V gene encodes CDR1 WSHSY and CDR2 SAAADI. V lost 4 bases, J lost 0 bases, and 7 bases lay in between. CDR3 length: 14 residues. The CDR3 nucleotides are TGCGCCAGCAGTGTTCAGATTAGCAATCAGCCCCAGCATTTT. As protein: CASSVQISNQPQHF.